These T cell receptor beta chains were read from a single sample in a study of read filtering for tumor transcriptome and immune sequencing. TCRdb redid the calling of the reads with MiXCR, one entry per CDR3 protein. The sample holds 15,000 to 20,000 distinct CDR3 sequences, approximately 20% seen once. What was sequenced was a population of CD138-negative cells sorted from bone marrow. These receptors were taken from a donor aged 40 or older with multiple myeloma. CDR3s include the opening cysteine and the closing phenylalanine or tryptophan. D genes are given only for firm matches. The listing skips clone size in some rows; elsewhere it reads once, few, many or a size class.

V	size	J	D	CDR3	DNA
TRBV28	many	TRBJ2-7	.	CASSLVSSQSYEQYF	TGTGCCAGCAGTTTGGTATCGAGCCAGAGCTACGAGCAGTACTTC
TRBV28	many	TRBJ2-3	.	CATARGDDTQYF	TGTGCCACTGCGAGGGGAGATGATACGCAGTATTTT
TRBV29-1	many	TRBJ2-3	.	CSVEYGSRPDTQYF	TGCAGCGTTGAATATGGTTCCCGGCCAGATACGCAGTATTTT
TRBV28	few	TRBJ1-6	.	CASSFWQGNSPLHF	TGTGCCAGCAGTTTTTGGCAGGGTAATTCACCCCTCCACTTT
TRBV20-1	many	TRBJ1-5	.	CSASAELYSNQPQHF	TGCAGTGCTAGTGCGGAGTTGTATAGCAATCAGCCCCAGCATTTT
TRBV28	.	TRBJ2-7	TRBD2	CASRSQREAYF	TGTGCCAGCAGGTCCCAGCGGGAGGCGTACTTC
TRBV4-1	few	TRBJ2-3	.	CASSPGTLPDTQYF	TGCGCCAGCAGCCCTGGGACGCTACCAGATACGCAGTATTTT
TRBV14	.	TRBJ2-7	.	CASSQEYRVGYEQYF	TGTGCCAGCAGCCAAGAATACAGGGTCGGCTACGAGCAGTACTTC
TRBV29-1	medium-sized	TRBJ2-1	.	CSVRVGPVEQFF	TGCAGCGTTAGAGTAGGCCCGGTTGAGCAGTTCTTC
TRBV19	medium-sized	TRBJ2-6	.	CASSRGSGANVLTF	TGTGCCAGTAGTAGGGGCTCTGGGGCCAACGTCCTGACTTTC
TRBV28	medium-sized	TRBJ1-1	.	CASTPSGRENTEAFF	TGTGCCAGCACCCCCTCAGGGCGGGAGAACACTGAAGCTTTCTTT
TRBV20-1	few	TRBJ2-7	TRBD2	CSANGLVSAYEQYF	TGCAGTGCGAACGGACTAGTTTCCGCCTACGAGCAGTACTTC
TRBV4-1	many	TRBJ2-7	.	CASSHGTTYEQYF	TGCGCCAGCAGCCACGGGACCACCTACGAGCAGTACTTC
TRBV7-3	many	TRBJ2-1	.	CASSLAPSSYNEQFF	TGTGCCAGCAGCTTAGCCCCGAGCTCCTACAATGAGCAGTTCTTC
TRBV6-2/TRBV6-3	.	TRBJ2-1	TRBD2	CASKSGTRSGGEQFF	TGTGCCAGCAAATCCGGGACTAGATCCGGGGGTGAGCAGTTCTTC
TRBV3-1	few	TRBJ2-1	TRBD2	CASSQDRTSGSAGQFF	TGTGCCAGCAGCCAAGACCGGACTAGCGGGAGCGCAGGGCAGTTCTTC
TRBV6-2/TRBV6-3	medium-sized	TRBJ2-1	.	CASNSYNEQFF	TGTGCCAGCAATTCCTACAATGAGCAGTTCTTC